Below, 29 T cell receptor beta chains from the same sample are listed, as sequenced in a study of T cell clonality in common variable immunodeficiency. TCRdb keeps only in-frame clones here, not all; method: immunoSEQ multiplex PCR. The sample has 35,000 to 45,000 clones, none seen only once; the top ten hold roughly 3.4%. Specimen: peripheral blood mononuclear cells. These receptors were taken from a person aged 18 to 75 in good health.

This clone was detected only a few times. From the germline J gene comes the end of the CDR3, since the read stops 3 residues before it. This rearrangement joins TRBV7-9 to TRBJ1-1; 9 bases are shared with TRBD1. There are 15 residues in the CDR3. Germline V gives CDR1 SEHNR, CDR2 FQNEAQ (reference sequence). The CDR3 sequence: CASSFARQGEYEAFF. Incomplete CDR3 DNA: TGTGCCAGCAGCTTTGCGAGACAGGGGGAATACGAG.

The CDR3 bases that were read are TGTGCCAGCTCACCAGTACAGGGATCGGAGCAGCCC. It yields the protein CASSPVQGSEQP. The CDR3 in full is CASSPVQGSEQPQHF. The chain combines TRBV18 with TRBJ1-5; perhaps TRBD1 as D (6 bases). The observed sequence ends 3 residues before the CDR3 terminus, with the missing tail filled in from the germline J gene. The germline V gene has CDR1 KGHSH and CDR2 LQKENI. CDR3 length: 15 residues. Trimming left V 2 bases short and J 7 bases short, with 15 bases between.

Ten or more counts support this clone. The CDR3 end lies 3 residues beyond the end of the read and is filled in from the germline J gene. The chain couples TRBV30 to TRBJ2-2; tentative D call: TRBD2 (5 bases). Germline assignment: CDR1 GTSNPN and CDR2 SVGIG (reference sequence). The CDR3 runs 14 residues. CDR3 amino acids: CAWSVPTGNEKLFF. The covered CDR3 bases are TGTGCCTGGAGTGTACCGACGGGGAATGAAAAG.

This clone has a count of ten or more. The CDR3 end falls 3 residues outside the read, so it is completed with the germline J gene. The rearrangement links TRBV6-2 or TRBV6-3 to TRBJ2-7; 8 nucleotides match TRBD2. Germline V gene data show CDR1 as MNHEY and CDR2 as SVGEGT. V lost 5 bases and J lost 0; bases outside the gene matches: 3. The CDR3 is 14 residues long. CDR3 region: CASSLSGSSYEQYF. CDR3 DNA (partial): TGTGCCAGCAGTCTAAGCGGGAGCTCCTACGAG.

In the case of this clone: Read coverage stops 3 residues before the CDR3 terminus; the germline J gene supplies the remainder. The J gene is TRBJ1-6, the V gene TRBV18, with D uncertain. This CDR3 is built from 13 residues. Germline assignment: CDR1 KGHSH and CDR2 LQKENI. V was cut by 2 bases and J by 7 bases, with 6 bases left in between. CDR3 in amino acids: CASSPSGNSPLHF. CDR3 bases read: TGTGCCAGCTCACCATCGGGGAATTCACCC.

This clone was observed many times. Read sequence stops 3 residues before the CDR3 end, and the germline J gene provides the missing end. J is TRBJ1-5 and V is TRBV5-5; D might be TRBD1 (5 bases). Trimming stripped 4 bases from V and 6 bases from J, with 17 bases between. From germline, CDR1 is SGHKS and CDR2 YYEKEE (reference sequence). The CDR3 covers 15 residues. CDR3 bases read: TGTGCCAGCAGCCCCTGGGAGGGGAGAGGTCAGCCC. The encoded protein is CASSPWEGRGQP. The entire CDR3 reads CASSPWEGRGQPQHF. The full variable domain, with the rest looked up from reference TRBV5-5 and TRBJ1-5, is DAGVTQSPTHLIKTRGQQVTLRCSPISGHKSVSWYQQVLGQGPQFIFQYYEKEERGRGNFPDRFSARQFPNYSSELNVNALLLGDSALYLCASSPWEGRGQPQHFGDGTRLSIL.

This clone was seen repeatedly, ten times or more. The sequenced fragment ends 3 residues before the CDR3 boundary, so the rest is inferred from the germline J gene. The rearrangement joins TRBV30 to TRBJ1-6; TRBD1 matches at 10 bases. The trim removed 3 bases at V and 7 bases at J, leaving 3 bases unmatched. The CDR3 totals 14 residues. From germline, CDR1 is GTSNPN and CDR2 SVGIG (reference sequence). The part of the CDR3 DNA that was read is TGTGCCTGGAGAGGGGACAGGGGAAATTCACCC. Protein: CAWRGDRGNSP. The whole CDR3 protein is CAWRGDRGNSPLHF.

This clone was observed many times. The CDR3 is cut off 3 residues early in the read; its end comes from the germline J gene. This chain uses TRBV18 with TRBJ2-2, with D possibly being TRBD2 (6 bases). CDR1 is KGHSH, CDR2 LQKENI, per germline. V was trimmed by 4 bases and J by 1 base, leaving 13 bases between them. The CDR3 length is 16 residues. CDR3 DNA, as far as it was read: TGTGCCAGCTCACGCTTGGCGGGGATGAACACCGGGGAG. It specifies CASSRLAGMNTGE. Given in full, the CDR3 is CASSRLAGMNTGELFF. The full variable domain, its missing parts supplied by reference TRBV18 and TRBJ2-2, is NAGVMQNPRHLVRRRGQEARLRCSPMKGHSHVYWYRQLPEEGLKFMVYLQKENIIDESGMPKERFSAEFPKEGPSILRIQQVVRGDSAAYFCASSRLAGMNTGELFFGEGSRLTVL.

This clone was seen ten or more times. Sequencing ends 3 residues short of the CDR3 end; the germline J gene provides the rest. The chain uses TRBV13 and TRBJ2-5; 8 bases agree with TRBD1. V dropped 5 bases and J dropped 1; count of bases not matched to a gene: 3. The germline CDR1 and CDR2 sequences are PRHDT and FYEKMQ (reference sequence). CDR3 size: 14 residues. Partial CDR3 DNA: TGTGCCAGCAGCCTGGACAGGGCCCAAGAGACC. Residues: CASSLDRAQET. The CDR3, in full, reads CASSLDRAQETQYF.

There are many counts of this clone. The read is 3 residues too short to cover the CDR3 end, so that end is filled in from the germline J gene. This chain connects TRBV7-9 to TRBJ2-1, with TRBD1 matching 9 bases. Germline CDR1 reads SEHNR; CDR2 reads FQNEAQ (reference sequence). Trimming cost V 7 bases and J 8 bases; bases outside gene matches: 9. The CDR3 contains 14 residues. CDR3 sequence reads: CASTLDGQGYEQFF. The covered CDR3 bases are TGTGCCAGCACCCTAGATGGACAGGGGTATGAG.

As regards this clone: The sequence runs out 3 residues before the end of the CDR3; the remainder is reconstructed from the germline J gene. The rearrangement uses TRBV7-3 and TRBJ2-1; TRBD2 matches at 10 bases. The CDR3 is made up of 15 amino acids. Trimming cost V 1 base and J 7 bases; bases outside gene matches: 4. The germline gives CDR1 SGHTA, CDR2 FQGTGA. The part of the CDR3 DNA that was read is TGTGCCAGCAGCTTAAGCGGGACTAGCGTGAATGAG. Translating gives CASSLSGTSVNE. The full CDR3 reads CASSLSGTSVNEQFF.

In this sample, this clone turned up a few times. The observed sequence ends 3 residues before the CDR3 terminus, with the missing tail filled in from the germline J gene. This chain links TRBV5-1 with TRBJ2-7, with TRBD1 matching over 10 bases. The CDR3 spans 14 residues. Looked up from germline, CDR1 is SGHRS and CDR2 is YFSETQ. The junction had 5 bases not matched to a gene; V was cut back by 4 bases and J by 4 bases. The CDR3 DNA, read in part, is TGCGCCAGCAGCCCATCGGGACAGGGGTACGAG. Translation gives CASSPSGQGYE. The CDR3 in full is CASSPSGQGYEQYF.

This clone was recorded many times. CDR3 in amino acids: CASSERGSSNTGELFF. CDR3 DNA, as far as it was read: TGTGCCAGCAGTGAAAGGGGATCATCGAACACCGGGGAG. V and J are TRBV2 and TRBJ2-2, with D possibly being TRBD1 (5 bases). The read finishes 3 residues shy of the CDR3 end, and the germline J gene is used to complete it. Trimming took 2 bases from V and 0 from J, leaving 10 bases between them. This CDR3 has 16 amino acids. Per germline, CDR1 SNHLY and CDR2 FYNNEI.

This clone was counted ten times or more. The CDR3 end lies 3 residues beyond the end of the read and is filled in from the germline J gene. The chain links TRBV5-8 to TRBJ2-5; D might be TRBD2 (6 bases). V shed 2 bases and J shed 5 bases, with 13 bases lying between them. This CDR3 is 14 amino acids long. Germline CDR1 SGHTS, CDR2 YDEGEE. This CDR3 is CASSFGRAGETQYF. The sequenced CDR3 bases are TGTGCCAGCAGCTTCGGTCGCGCGGGGGAGACC. The entire variable domain, with the rest obtained from reference TRBV5-8 and TRBJ2-5, is as follows: EAGVTQSPTHLIKTRGQQATLRCSPISGHTSVYWYQQALGLGLQFLLWYDEGEERNRGNFPPRFSGRQFPNYSSELNVNALELEDSALYLCASSFGRAGETQYFGPGTRLLVL.

This clone has only a few counts. Coverage ceases 3 residues before the CDR3 finishes, and the germline J gene fills in the end. The gene calls are TRBV20-1 and TRBJ2-7, with TRBD1 matching over 8 bases. Unmatched junction bases numbered 11, after V lost 3 bases and J lost 4 bases. The CDR3 covers 15 residues. Germline CDR1 reads DFQATT; CDR2 reads SNEGSKA (reference sequence). The CDR3: CSASPGTGGHYEQYF. CDR3 DNA (partial): TGCAGTGCTAGCCCCGGGACAGGTGGACATTACGAG.

This clone was seen many times. The observed sequence ends 3 residues before the CDR3 terminus, with the missing tail filled in from the germline J gene. The chain is built from TRBV5-1 and TRBJ1-1, with D possibly TRBD1 on 5 matching bases. CDR3 length: 14 amino acids. The germline V gene has CDR1 SGHRS and CDR2 YFSETQ. V was pared by 0 bases and J by 4 bases, with 10 bases between. The sequenced part of the CDR3 DNA is TGCGCCAGCAGCTTGGGACAGCGAGGCACTGAA. Protein sequence: CASSLGQRGTE. The entire CDR3 protein reads CASSLGQRGTEAFF.

This clone has at least ten counts. The sequenced fragment ends 3 residues before the CDR3 boundary, so the rest is inferred from the germline J gene. The rearrangement joins TRBV7-2 to TRBJ2-5, with 8 positions matching TRBD2. The CDR3 runs 13 residues. CDR1 and CDR2 (germline): SGHTA, FQGNSA. The junction had 4 bases not matched to a gene; V was cut back by 5 bases and J by 5 bases. CDR3 bases read: TGTGCCAGCAGCCGATGGACTAGCGAGACC. This gives the protein CASSRWTSET. The CDR3 reads in full as CASSRWTSETQYF. Full variable domain (rest looked up from reference TRBV7-2 and TRBJ2-5): GAGVSQSPSNKVTEKGKDVELRCDPISGHTALYWYRQSLGQGLEFLIYFQGNSAPDKSGLPSDRFSAERTGGSVSTLTIQRTQQEDSAVYLCASSRWTSETQYFGPGTRLLVL.

This clone appeared many times. From the germline J gene comes the end of the CDR3, since the read stops 3 residues before it. The chain combines TRBV5-1 with TRBJ2-4, with 7 bases lining up with TRBD1. CDR1 is SGHRS and CDR2 is YFSETQ in the germline V gene. V lost 0 bases and J lost 6; bases outside the gene matches: 9. The CDR3 contains 16 residues. CDR3 sequence: CASSLAGTDNGNIQYF. CDR3 bases read: TGCGCCAGCAGCTTGGCCGGGACAGATAACGGAAACATT.

In this sample, this clone turned up many times. Read data end 3 residues before the CDR3 end; the end is taken from the germline J gene. V gene TRBV5-1 combines with J gene TRBJ2-7, with 9 bases identical to TRBD2. Germline values: CDR1 SGHRS, CDR2 YFSETQ. This CDR3 region has 15 residues. V gave up 3 bases and J gave up 2 bases; unmatched junction bases: 6. The part of the CDR3 DNA that was read is TGCGCCAGCAGCTACCTAGCGGGACCCCCCTACGAG. Translation: CASSYLAGPPYE. The whole CDR3 sequence reads CASSYLAGPPYEQYF.

Comments on this clone: The read is 3 residues too short to cover the CDR3 end, so that end is filled in from the germline J gene. The rearrangement joins TRBV19 to TRBJ1-1; a weak D match, TRBD1 (5 bases). The CDR3 is 14 residues long. V was pared by 9 bases and J by 3 bases, with 17 bases between. The germline V gene has CDR1 LNHDA and CDR2 SQIVND (reference sequence). The CDR3 spells CASDGGSTDTEAFF. The DNA read from the CDR3 is TGTGCCAGCGATGGGGGGTCCACGGACACTGAA.

This clone was observed many times. Sequencing ends 3 residues short of the CDR3 end; the germline J gene provides the rest. The rearrangement uses TRBV14 and TRBJ2-7, with 7 bases identical to TRBD1. Trimming cost V 5 bases and J 4 bases; bases outside gene matches: 11. This CDR3 is 15 amino acids long. CDR1 and CDR2 from the germline V gene are SGHDN and FVKESK. The covered CDR3 bases are TGTGCCAGCAGCACTGGGGCAGGGGGTGTATACGAG. It specifies CASSTGAGGVYE. From start to end, the CDR3 is CASSTGAGGVYEQYF.

This clone came up many times. The read terminates 3 residues before the CDR3 end, so the remaining end is supplied by the germline J gene. The genes are TRBV7-8 and TRBJ1-4; no clear D gene. The CDR3 is 16 residues long. Germline CDR1 reads SGHVS; CDR2 reads FQNEAQ. Trimming stripped 1 base from V and 4 bases from J, with 13 bases between. CDR3 bases read: TGTGCCAGCAGCTTAGGTTCGGGGTTTCGTAATGAAAAA. This encodes CASSLGSGFRNEK. The whole CDR3 is CASSLGSGFRNEKLFF.

This clone has ten or more counts. The read stops 3 residues short of the end of the CDR3; the missing end is completed from the germline J gene. J is TRBJ2-3 and V is TRBV5-1; 13 bases are a match to TRBD2. Germline CDR1 reads SGHRS; CDR2 reads YFSETQ. The CDR3 has 18 residues. Trimming took 0 bases from V and 2 from J; bases not matched to a gene: 6. The DNA read from the CDR3 is TGCGCCAGCAGCTTGGAACTAGCGGGGGGGCCGCCCACAGATACG. It is translated as CASSLELAGGPPTDT. The full CDR3 protein is CASSLELAGGPPTDTQYF.

Of note for this clone: The DNA ends 3 residues before the CDR3 does, and the rest of the CDR3 is filled in from the germline J gene. The rearrangement links TRBV11-3 to TRBJ1-4; a possible D gene is TRBD1 (5 bases). Germline V lookup: CDR1 SGHNT, CDR2 YENEEA. There are 13 residues in the CDR3. CDR3 region: CASSRKRGSPLFF. CDR3 DNA (partial): TGTGCCAGCAGCCGGAAGAGGGGTTCACCA.

For this clone: The CDR3 end lies 3 residues beyond the end of the read and is filled in from the germline J gene. V gene TRBV18 combines with J gene TRBJ1-3, with D unresolved. Trimming left V 0 bases short and J 7 bases short, with 10 bases between. The CDR3 spans 14 residues. Germline CDR1 is KGHSH and CDR2 is LQKENI. The CDR3 sequence: CASSPPDTTNTIYF. CDR3 bases read: TGTGCCAGCTCACCACCGGATACTACGAACACC.

About this clone itself: Coverage ceases 3 residues before the CDR3 finishes, and the germline J gene fills in the end. Within the sample, other DNA sequences also encode this same CDR3. This chain connects TRBV18 to TRBJ1-3, with D unresolved. V was clipped by 6 bases and J by 2 bases, with 11 bases between them. The CDR3 length is 14 residues. Germline V CDR1 and CDR2: KGHSH, LQKENI. The DNA read from the CDR3 is TGTGCCAGCTCGACCGCGGTGGCTGGAAACACC. Its protein product is CASSTAVAGNT. The full CDR3 protein is CASSTAVAGNTIYF.

This clone was counted at least ten times. The read stops 3 residues short of the end of the CDR3; the missing end is completed from the germline J gene. The chain employs TRBV7-8 and TRBJ2-7; the match to TRBD2 covers 12 bases. After removal of 3 bases from V and 2 bases from J, the junction contained 5 bases not matched to a gene. Germline V lookup: CDR1 SGHVS, CDR2 FQNEAQ. The CDR3 has 16 amino acids. The sequenced CDR3 bases are TGTGCCAGCAGCTTCCGCCTAGCGGGAGGGGCCTACGAG. Protein product: CASSFRLAGGAYE. The full-length CDR3 reads as CASSFRLAGGAYEQYF.

This clone appeared many times. The read terminates 3 residues before the CDR3 end, so the remaining end is supplied by the germline J gene. J is TRBJ2-7 and V is TRBV4-1; 9 positions agree with TRBD1. There are 17 residues in the CDR3. V shed 3 bases and J 0 bases; nucleotides not matched to a gene: 9. Germline CDR1 MGHRA, CDR2 YSYEKL. The CDR3 spells CASSQATGTGPSYEQYF. Partial CDR3 DNA: TGCGCCAGCAGCCAGGCTACCGGGACAGGGCCCTCCTACGAG.

This clone was counted at least ten times. The read finishes 3 residues shy of the CDR3 end, and the germline J gene is used to complete it. This sequence joins TRBV29-1 and TRBJ2-3; D call uncertain. The CDR3 length is 14 residues. With 3 bases removed from V and 0 bases from J, the gap between germline ends came to 10 bases. CDR1 is SQVTM, CDR2 ANQGSEA, per germline. CDR3 protein: CSVELQTSTDTQYF. The part of the CDR3 DNA that was read is TGCAGCGTTGAGCTGCAAACTAGCACAGATACG.